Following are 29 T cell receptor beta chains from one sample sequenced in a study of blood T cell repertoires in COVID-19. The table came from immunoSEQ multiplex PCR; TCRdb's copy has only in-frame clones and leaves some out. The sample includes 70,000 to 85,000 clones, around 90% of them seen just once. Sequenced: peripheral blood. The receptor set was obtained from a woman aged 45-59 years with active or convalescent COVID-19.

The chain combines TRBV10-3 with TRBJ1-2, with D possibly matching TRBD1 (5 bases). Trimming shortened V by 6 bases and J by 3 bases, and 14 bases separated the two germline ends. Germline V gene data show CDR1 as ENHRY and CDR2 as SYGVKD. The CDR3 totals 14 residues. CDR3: CAISAGSEDYGYTF. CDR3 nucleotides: TGTGCCATCAGCGCAGGGTCCGAGGACTATGGCTACACCTTC.

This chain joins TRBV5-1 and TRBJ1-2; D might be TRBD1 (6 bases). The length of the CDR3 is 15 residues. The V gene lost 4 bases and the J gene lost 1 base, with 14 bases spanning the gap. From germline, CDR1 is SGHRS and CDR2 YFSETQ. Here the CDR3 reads CASSPEGGFNYGYTF. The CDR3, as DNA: TGCGCCAGCAGCCCGGAAGGGGGATTTAACTATGGCTACACCTTC.

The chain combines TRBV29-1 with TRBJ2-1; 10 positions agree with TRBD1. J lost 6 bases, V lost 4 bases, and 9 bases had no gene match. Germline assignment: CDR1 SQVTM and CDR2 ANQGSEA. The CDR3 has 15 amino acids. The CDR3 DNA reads TGCAGCGTTGTCCCTTGGACAGGGGGGGTCAATGAGCAGTTCTTC. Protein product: CSVVPWTGGVNEQFF.

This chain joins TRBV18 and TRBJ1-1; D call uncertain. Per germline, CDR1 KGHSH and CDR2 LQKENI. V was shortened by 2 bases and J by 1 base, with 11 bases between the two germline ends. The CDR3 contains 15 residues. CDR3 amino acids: CASSPTAWANTEAFF. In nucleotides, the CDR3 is TGTGCCAGCTCACCAACGGCTTGGGCGAACACTGAAGCTTTCTTT.

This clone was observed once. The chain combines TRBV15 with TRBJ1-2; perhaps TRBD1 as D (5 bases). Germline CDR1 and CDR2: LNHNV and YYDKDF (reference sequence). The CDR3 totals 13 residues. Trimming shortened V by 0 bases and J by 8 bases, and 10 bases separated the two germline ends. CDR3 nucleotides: TGTGCCACCAGCAGAGATACGGGGGGAGGCTACACCTTC. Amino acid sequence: CATSRDTGGGYTF.

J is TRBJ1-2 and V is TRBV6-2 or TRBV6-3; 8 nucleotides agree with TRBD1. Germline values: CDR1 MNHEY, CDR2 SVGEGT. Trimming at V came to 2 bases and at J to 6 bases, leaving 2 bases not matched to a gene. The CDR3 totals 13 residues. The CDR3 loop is CASSYAGGNGYTF. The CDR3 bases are TGTGCCAGCAGTTACGCAGGGGGCAATGGCTACACCTTC.

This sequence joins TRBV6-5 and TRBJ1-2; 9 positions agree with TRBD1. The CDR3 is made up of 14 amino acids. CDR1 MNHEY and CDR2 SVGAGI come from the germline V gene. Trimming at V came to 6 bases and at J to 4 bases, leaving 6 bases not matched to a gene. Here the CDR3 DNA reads TGTGCCAGCAGGTGGGACAGGGCACCCTATGGCTACACCTTC. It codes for CASRWDRAPYGYTF.

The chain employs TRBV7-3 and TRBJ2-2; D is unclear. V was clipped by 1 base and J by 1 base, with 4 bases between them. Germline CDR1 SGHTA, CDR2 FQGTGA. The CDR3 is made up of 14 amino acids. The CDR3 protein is CASSLNGNTGELFF. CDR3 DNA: TGTGCCAGCAGCTTAAACGGGAACACCGGGGAGCTGTTTTTT. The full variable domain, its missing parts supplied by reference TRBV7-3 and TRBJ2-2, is GAGVSQTPSNKVTEKGKYVELRCDPISGHTALYWYRQSLGQGPEFLIYFQGTGAADDSGLPNDRFFAVRPEGSVSTLKIQRTERGDSAVYLCASSLNGNTGELFFGEGSRLTVL.

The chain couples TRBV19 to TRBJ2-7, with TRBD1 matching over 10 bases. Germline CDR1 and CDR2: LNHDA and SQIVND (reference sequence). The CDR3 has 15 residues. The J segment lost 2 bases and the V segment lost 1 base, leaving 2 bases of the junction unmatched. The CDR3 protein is CASSIVGTGAYEQYF. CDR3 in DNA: TGTGCCAGTAGTATAGTGGGGACAGGGGCCTACGAGCAGTACTTC.

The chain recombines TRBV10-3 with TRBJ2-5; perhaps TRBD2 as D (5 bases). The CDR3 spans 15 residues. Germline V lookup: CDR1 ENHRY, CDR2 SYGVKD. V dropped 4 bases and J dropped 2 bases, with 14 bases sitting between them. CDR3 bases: TGTGCCATCAGTGGAGGGTTGGGTGGACAAGAGACCCAGTACTTC. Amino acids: CAISGGLGGQETQYF.

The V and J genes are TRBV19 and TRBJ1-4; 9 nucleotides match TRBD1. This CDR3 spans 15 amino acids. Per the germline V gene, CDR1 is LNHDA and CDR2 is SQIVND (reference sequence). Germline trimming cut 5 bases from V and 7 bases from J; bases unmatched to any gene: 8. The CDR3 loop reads CASSLGQGHGEKLFF. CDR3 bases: TGTGCCAGTAGTCTGGGACAGGGTCACGGTGAAAAACTGTTTTTT.

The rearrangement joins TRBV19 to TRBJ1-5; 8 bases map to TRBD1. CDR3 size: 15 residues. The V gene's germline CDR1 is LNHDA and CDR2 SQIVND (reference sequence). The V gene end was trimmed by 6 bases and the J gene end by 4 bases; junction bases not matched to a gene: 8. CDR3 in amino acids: CASSLDRGRNQPQHF. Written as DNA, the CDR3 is TGTGCCAGTAGCCTCGACAGGGGACGAAATCAGCCCCAGCATTTT.

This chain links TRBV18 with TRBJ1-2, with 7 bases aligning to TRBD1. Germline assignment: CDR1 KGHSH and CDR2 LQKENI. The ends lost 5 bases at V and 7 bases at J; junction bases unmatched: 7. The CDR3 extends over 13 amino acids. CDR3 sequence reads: CASSKGQPPGYTF. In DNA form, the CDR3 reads TGTGCCAGCTCAAAGGGACAGCCCCCTGGCTACACCTTC.

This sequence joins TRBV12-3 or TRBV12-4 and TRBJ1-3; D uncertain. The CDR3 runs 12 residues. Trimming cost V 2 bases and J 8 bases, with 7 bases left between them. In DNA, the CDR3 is TGTGCCAGCAGTTTAAAGGGAGACACCATATATTTT. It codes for CASSLKGDTIYF.

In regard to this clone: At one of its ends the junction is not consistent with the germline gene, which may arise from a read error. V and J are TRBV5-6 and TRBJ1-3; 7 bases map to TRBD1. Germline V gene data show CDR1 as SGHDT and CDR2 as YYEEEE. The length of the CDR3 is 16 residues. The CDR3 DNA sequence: TGTGCCAGCACCTTGATAGGGGGCGAGGTTGGAAACACCATATATTTT. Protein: CASTLIGGEVGNTIYF.

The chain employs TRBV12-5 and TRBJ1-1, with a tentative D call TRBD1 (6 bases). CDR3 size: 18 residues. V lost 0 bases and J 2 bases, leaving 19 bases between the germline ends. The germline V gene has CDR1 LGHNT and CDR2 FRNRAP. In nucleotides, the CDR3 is TGTGCTAGTGGTTTGGTACTTAGGGGGATAGGTCGAAACACTGAAGCTTTCTTT. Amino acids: CASGLVLRGIGRNTEAFF. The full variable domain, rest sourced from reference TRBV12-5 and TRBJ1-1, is DARVTQTPRHKVTEMGQEVTMRCQPILGHNTVFWYRQTMMQGLELLAYFRNRAPLDDSGMPKDRFSAEMPDATLATLKIQPSEPRDSAVYFCASGLVLRGIGRNTEAFFGQGTRLTVV.

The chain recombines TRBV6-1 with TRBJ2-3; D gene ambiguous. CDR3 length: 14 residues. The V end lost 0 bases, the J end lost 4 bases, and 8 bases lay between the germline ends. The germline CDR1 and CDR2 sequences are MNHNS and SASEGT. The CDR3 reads CASSEAIAADTQYF. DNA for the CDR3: TGTGCCAGCAGTGAAGCGATTGCGGCAGATACGCAGTATTTT.

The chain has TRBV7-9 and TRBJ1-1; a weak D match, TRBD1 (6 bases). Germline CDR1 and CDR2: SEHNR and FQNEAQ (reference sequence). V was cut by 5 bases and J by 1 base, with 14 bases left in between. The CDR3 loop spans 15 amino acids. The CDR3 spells CASSPRTGPNTEAFF. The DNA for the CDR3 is TGTGCCAGCAGCCCTAGAACAGGGCCGAACACTGAAGCTTTCTTT.

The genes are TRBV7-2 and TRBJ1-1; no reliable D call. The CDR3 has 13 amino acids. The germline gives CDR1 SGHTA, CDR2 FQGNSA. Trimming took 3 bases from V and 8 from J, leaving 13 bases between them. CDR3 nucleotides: TGTGCCAGCAGCTTTCTAGACTCGTGGGAAGCTTTCTTT. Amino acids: CASSFLDSWEAFF.

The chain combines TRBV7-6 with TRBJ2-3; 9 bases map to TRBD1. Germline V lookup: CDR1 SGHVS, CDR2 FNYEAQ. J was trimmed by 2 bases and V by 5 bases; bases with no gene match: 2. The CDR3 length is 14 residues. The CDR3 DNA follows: TGTGCCAGCAGCCCACAGGGGGCCACAGATACGCAGTATTTT. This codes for CASSPQGATDTQYF.

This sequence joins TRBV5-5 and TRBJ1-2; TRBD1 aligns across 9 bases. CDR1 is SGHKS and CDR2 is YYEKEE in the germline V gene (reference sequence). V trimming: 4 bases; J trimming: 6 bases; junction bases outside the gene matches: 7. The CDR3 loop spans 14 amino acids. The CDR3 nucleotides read TGTGCCAGCAGCACCCGGGACAGGGAGAATGGCTACACCTTC. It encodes CASSTRDRENGYTF. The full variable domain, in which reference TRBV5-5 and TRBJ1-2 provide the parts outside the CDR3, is DAGVTQSPTHLIKTRGQQVTLRCSPISGHKSVSWYQQVLGQGPQFIFQYYEKEERGRGNFPDRFSARQFPNYSSELNVNALLLGDSALYLCASSTRDRENGYTFGSGTRLTVV.

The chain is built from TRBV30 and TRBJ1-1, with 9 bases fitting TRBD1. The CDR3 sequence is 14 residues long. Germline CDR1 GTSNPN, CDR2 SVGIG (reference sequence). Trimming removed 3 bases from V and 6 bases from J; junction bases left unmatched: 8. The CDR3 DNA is TGTGCCTGGAGGAGGACAGGGGAAAGCCCTGAAGCTTTCTTT. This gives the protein CAWRRTGESPEAFF.

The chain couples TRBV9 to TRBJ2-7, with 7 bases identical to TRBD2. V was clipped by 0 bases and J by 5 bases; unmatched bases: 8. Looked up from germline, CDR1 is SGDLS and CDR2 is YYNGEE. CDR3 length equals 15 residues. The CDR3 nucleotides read TGTGCCAGCAGCGTAGCTTTGGGGGGGACCAACGAGCAGTACTTC. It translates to CASSVALGGTNEQYF.

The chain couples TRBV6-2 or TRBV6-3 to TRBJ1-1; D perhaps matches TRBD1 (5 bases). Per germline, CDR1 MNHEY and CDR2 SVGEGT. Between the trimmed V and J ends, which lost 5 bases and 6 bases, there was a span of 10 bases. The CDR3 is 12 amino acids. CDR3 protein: CASSPSQAEAFF. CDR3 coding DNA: TGTGCCAGCAGTCCCTCACAGGCTGAAGCTTTCTTT.

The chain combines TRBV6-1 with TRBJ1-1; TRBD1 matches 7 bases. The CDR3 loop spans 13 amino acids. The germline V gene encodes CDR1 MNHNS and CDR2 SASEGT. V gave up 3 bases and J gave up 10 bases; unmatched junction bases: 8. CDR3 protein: CASSDYRGLVAFF. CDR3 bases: TGTGCCAGCAGTGATTACAGGGGATTGGTAGCTTTCTTT.

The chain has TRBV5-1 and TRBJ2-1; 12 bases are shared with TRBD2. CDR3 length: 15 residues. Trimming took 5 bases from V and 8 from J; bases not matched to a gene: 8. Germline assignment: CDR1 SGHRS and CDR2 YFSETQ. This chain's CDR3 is CASRLAGGPGDEQFF. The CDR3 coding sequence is TGCGCCAGCAGGCTAGCGGGGGGGCCTGGGGATGAGCAGTTCTTC.

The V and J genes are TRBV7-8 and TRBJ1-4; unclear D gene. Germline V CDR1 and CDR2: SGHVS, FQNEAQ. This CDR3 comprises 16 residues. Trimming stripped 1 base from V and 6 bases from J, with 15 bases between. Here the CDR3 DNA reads TGTGCCAGCAGCTTAGGCTTGGGCATAAGTGATGAAAAACTGTTTTTT. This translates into CASSLGLGISDEKLFF.

The CDR3 region has the DNA TGTGCCTGGAGTGCATTTGGCGGGGGGGCCTTGGTTTGGGAGCAGTACTTC. Its protein is CAWSAFGGGALVWEQYF. V usage is TRBV30 and J usage is TRBJ2-7; 9 nucleotides match TRBD2. V lost 1 base and J lost 7; bases outside the gene matches: 17. The CDR3 extends over 17 amino acids. Per germline, CDR1 GTSNPN and CDR2 SVGIG (reference sequence).

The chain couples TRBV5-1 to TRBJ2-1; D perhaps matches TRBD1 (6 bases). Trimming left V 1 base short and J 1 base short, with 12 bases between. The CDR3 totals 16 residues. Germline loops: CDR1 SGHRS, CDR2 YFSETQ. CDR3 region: CASSLRWQGSYNEQFF. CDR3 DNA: TGCGCCAGCAGCTTGCGTTGGCAGGGGTCCTACAATGAGCAGTTCTTC.